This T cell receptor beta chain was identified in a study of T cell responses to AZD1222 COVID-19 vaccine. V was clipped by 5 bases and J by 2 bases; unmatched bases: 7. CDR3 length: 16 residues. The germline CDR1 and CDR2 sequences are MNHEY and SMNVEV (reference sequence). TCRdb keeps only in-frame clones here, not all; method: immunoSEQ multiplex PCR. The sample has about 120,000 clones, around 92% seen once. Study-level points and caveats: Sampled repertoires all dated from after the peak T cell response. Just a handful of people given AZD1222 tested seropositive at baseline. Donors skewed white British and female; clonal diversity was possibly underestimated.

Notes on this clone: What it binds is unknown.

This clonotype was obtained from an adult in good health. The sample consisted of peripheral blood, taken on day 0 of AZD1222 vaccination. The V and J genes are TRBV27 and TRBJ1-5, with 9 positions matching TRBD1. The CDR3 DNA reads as TGTGCCAGCAGTCTTACGGGACAGGGTGGCAATCAGCCCCAGCATTTT. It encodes CASSLTGQGGNQPQHF.